These 7 T cell receptor beta chains came from one sample sequenced in a study of CD8+CD57+ T cells in acquired aplastic anemia. The study profiled TCR beta VDJ and CDR3 using genomic DNA as template. MiXCR, applied by TCRdb to the reads, yields one record per CDR3 protein. The data contain about 190,000 distinct CDR3 sequences, approximately 49% of them seen just once; the ten biggest clones take up 15% to 20%. The specimen was sorted CD4+, CD8+, or CD8+CD57+ T cells (not recorded which) from PBMCs. These receptors came from a human donor in good health, serving as a control.

The rearrangement joins TRBV4-3 to TRBJ1-5, with unresolved D. The ends were cut back, 1 base at V and 4 bases at J, with 11 bases in the middle. This CDR3 is built from 15 residues. The V gene's germline CDR1 is LGHNA and CDR2 YSLEER. Written as DNA, the CDR3 is TGCGCCAGCAGCCAAGTTAGGGATGGAAATCAGCCCCAGCATTTT. This sequence encodes CASSQVRDGNQPQHF.

Comment on this clonotype: An end of the junction does not agree with germline; a read error may underlie this. This chain uses TRBV10-3 with TRBJ1-2; 7 bases agree with TRBD1. This CDR3 has 14 residues. Germline CDR1 ENHRY, CDR2 SYGVKD. The CDR3 protein is CATSDGGGGDGYTF. The CDR3 nucleotides read TGTGCCACCAGTGACGGAGGGGGCGGGGATGGCTACACCTTC.

This clonotype was observed many times. The rearrangement uses TRBV13 and TRBJ2-3; D gene uncertain. The V end was cut by 5 bases, the J end by 1 base, with 13 bases between. Looked up from germline, CDR1 is PRHDT and CDR2 is FYEKMQ (reference sequence). The CDR3 runs to 15 residues. DNA of the CDR3: TGTGCCAGCAGCGGCCCGCTTCCGGGCACAGATACGCAGTATTTT. Translating gives CASSGPLPGTDTQYF.

The chain has TRBV5-1 and TRBJ2-1, with 7 bases fitting TRBD2. The junction had 5 bases not matched to a gene; V was cut back by 1 base and J by 4 bases. The CDR3 has 15 amino acids. The germline gives CDR1 SGHRS, CDR2 YFSETQ. CDR3 region: CASSLFREAYNEQFF. The CDR3 nucleotides are TGCGCCAGCAGCTTGTTTCGGGAGGCATACAATGAGCAGTTCTTC.

The chain recombines TRBV11-2 with TRBJ2-5, with 12 bases lining up with TRBD2. The germline V gene encodes CDR1 SGHAT and CDR2 FQNNGV. J was trimmed by 5 bases and V by 1 base; bases with no gene match: 2. The CDR3 runs 15 residues. In nucleotides, the CDR3 is TGTGCCAGCAGCTTAGCCGGACTAGCGGGGGAGACCCAGTACTTC. It specifies CASSLAGLAGETQYF. Combining the CDR3 with reference TRBV11-2 and TRBJ2-5 gives the whole variable domain EAGVAQSPRYKIIEKRQSVAFWCNPISGHATLYWYQQILGQGPKLLIQFQNNGVVDDSQLPKDRFSAERLKGVDSTLKIQPAKLEDSAVYLCASSLAGLAGETQYFGPGTRLLVL.

Many counts were recorded for this clonotype. The chain recombines TRBV7-3 with TRBJ2-1; perhaps TRBD1 as D (7 bases). The CDR3 has 13 residues. Between the trimmed V and J ends, which lost 1 base and 13 bases, there was a span of 14 bases. CDR1 and CDR2 (germline): SGHTA, FQGTGA. The CDR3 nucleotides read TGTGCCAGCAGCTTAAACCAGGGGGGCGCTCAGTTCTTC. It encodes CASSLNQGGAQFF.

This clonotype was picked up many times. The V gene is TRBV4-3, the J gene TRBJ2-5; TRBD1 is a possible D gene (7 bases). Trimming shortened V by 3 bases and J by 6 bases, and 14 bases separated the two germline ends. Germline V gene data show CDR1 as LGHNA and CDR2 as YSLEER. This CDR3 spans 14 amino acids. CDR3 residues: CASSQEQGRKTQYF. The CDR3 DNA reads as TGCGCCAGCAGCCAGGAACAGGGGAGGAAGACCCAGTACTTC.